The rows below give T cell receptor beta chains drawn from one sample of a study of cytomegalovirus exposure and HLA in healthy donors. Sequencing was performed with immunoSEQ multiplex PCR; in TCRdb, only in-frame clones are kept and a portion is missing. The sample has under 200,000 clones, roughly 95% seen once. Sample: PBMCs. The receptors here all came from a woman younger than 35 in good health and CMV-seronegative. CDR3s include the opening cysteine and the closing phenylalanine or tryptophan. Fields, in order: CDR3 length, clone size, V gene, D gene, J gene, CDR3 DNA, CDR3 protein. D genes are given only for firm matches. Rows may omit the clone size; those that give it use once, few, many or a size class.

>17|NA|TRBV9|TRBD1|TRBJ1-6
TGTGCCAGCAGCGTAGAGGGGGACACAGGGGGCGATTCACCCCTCCACTTT
CASSVEGDTGGDSPLHF
>17|NA|TRBV7-2|NA|TRBJ2-2
TGTGCCAGCAGCTCTACCCCGGACAGCGTCATCACCGGGGAGCTGTTTTTT
CASSSTPDSVITGELFF
>15|once|TRBV2|NA|TRBJ2-3
TGTGCCAGCAGTGTTGTGGGCGGGTCCACAGATACGCAGTATTTT
CASSVVGGSTDTQYF
>13|NA|TRBV6-5|TRBD1|TRBJ2-2
TGTGCCACCGGGACAGCTTCCCCCGGGGAGCTGTTTTTT
CATGTASPGELFF
>15|NA|TRBV5-4|NA|TRBJ1-6
TGTGCCAGCAGCTTGGGACAGGTCTATAATTCACCCCTCCACTTT
CASSLGQVYNSPLHF
>16|NA|TRBV5-6|NA|TRBJ2-3
TGTGCCAGCAGCTTTAGTGGGGGGACCCCCACAGATACGCAGTATTTT
CASSFSGGTPTDTQYF
>14|once|TRBV5-4|NA|TRBJ2-2
TGTGCCAGCAGGGAGACAGGACCAACCGGGGAGCTGTTTTTT
CASRETGPTGELFF
>17|once|TRBV9|NA|TRBJ1-6
TGTGCCAGCAGCGTTCTCGATTTGCCTACAGGGCATTCACCCCTCCACTTT
CASSVLDLPTGHSPLHF
>16|NA|TRBV6-5|NA|TRBJ2-1
TGTGCCAGCAGTTACAGTGAACACAGCTCCTACAATGAGCAGTTCTTC
CASSYSEHSSYNEQFF
>15|NA|TRBV10-3|NA|TRBJ2-5
TGTGCCATCAGTGTTCTGGGAGGGACAGGAGAGACCCAGTACTTC
CAISVLGGTGETQYF
>16|NA|TRBV18|TRBD1|TRBJ2-5
TGTGCCAGCTCACATAATCAGGGGGCGAAGGGAGAGACCCAGTACTTC
CASSHNQGAKGETQYF
>16|NA|TRBV5-6|NA|TRBJ2-3
TGTGCCAGCAGCTCTCGACTAGAGTTAATCACAGATACGCAGTATTTT
CASSSRLELITDTQYF
>13|NA|TRBV27|NA|TRBJ2-1
TGTGCCAGCAGTTTATCCAGTTACAATGAGCAGTTCTTC
CASSLSSYNEQFF
>13|NA|TRBV18|TRBD1|TRBJ2-7
TGTGCCAGCTCACGGACAGGATCCTACGAGCAGTACTTC
CASSRTGSYEQYF
>13|NA|TRBV4-1|NA|TRBJ2-7
TGCGCCAGCAGCTTTCAGGGGGGTTACGAGCAGTACTTC
CASSFQGGYEQYF
>18|NA|TRBV6-4|NA|TRBJ1-1
TGTGCCAGCAGTGACCCGAAAAGATATGAGGAGATCAACACTGAAGCTTTCTTT
CASSDPKRYEEINTEAFF
>13|NA|TRBV29-1|NA|TRBJ1-6
TGCAGCGTTTTGACAGACTATAATTCACCCCTCCACTTT
CSVLTDYNSPLHF
>13|NA|TRBV27|NA|TRBJ1-3
TGTGCCAGCAGCCGGAGGGGCGGAAACACCATATATTTT
CASSRRGGNTIYF
>15|NA|TRBV6-6|NA|TRBJ2-6
TGTGCCAGCAGTCCAGGGCACTCTGGGGCCAACGTCCTGACTTTC
CASSPGHSGANVLTF
>15|NA|TRBV5-1|NA|TRBJ2-6
TGCGCCAGCAGCTTGGACACATCTGGGGCCAACGTCCTGACTTTC
CASSLDTSGANVLTF
>15|NA|TRBV19|TRBD1|TRBJ2-3
TGTGCCAGTAGTCCCGACAGGGAAAGCACAGATACGCAGTATTTT
CASSPDRESTDTQYF
>14|NA|TRBV7-9|NA|TRBJ2-7
TGTGCCAGCAGCTTAGCCGGACAGACCTACGAGCAGTACTTC
CASSLAGQTYEQYF
>15|NA|TRBV19|NA|TRBJ2-2
TGTGCCAGTAGTATCGGTCGAGGGTTTCCAGCGGAGCTGTTTTTT
CASSIGRGFPAELFF
>11|NA|TRBV7-2|NA|TRBJ2-3
TGTGCCAGCAGCCGACTAGATACGCAGTATTTT
CASSRLDTQYF
>14|NA|TRBV4-3|NA|TRBJ1-1
TGCGCCAGCAGCCAAGTAGGAGGGGCGCCTGAAGCTTTCTTT
CASSQVGGAPEAFF
>14|NA|TRBV4-2|TRBD1|TRBJ1-4
TGTGCCAGCAGCCAGCGGGACAGTAATGAAAAACTGTTTTTT
CASSQRDSNEKLFF
>15|NA|TRBV5-6|NA|TRBJ2-3
TGTGCCAGCAGCCCCCCCTCCGTATTCGTGGATACGCAGTATTTT
CASSPPSVFVDTQYF
>13|NA|TRBV11-2|NA|TRBJ2-5
TGTGCCACCCACAGGATCCAGGGGGAGACCCAGTACTTC
CATHRIQGETQYF
>14|NA|TRBV11-2|NA|TRBJ2-7
TGTGCCAGCAGCTCTTCTCCGGCGGCCTACGAGCAGTACTTC
CASSSSPAAYEQYF
>19|once|TRBV10-3|NA|TRBJ2-1
TGTGCCATCAGTGAGGACAGGTCGGGTATCTTCAAGTCCTACAATGAGCAGTTCTTC
CAISEDRSGIFKSYNEQFF
>15|NA|TRBV4-1|NA|TRBJ2-1
TGCGCCAGCAGTCAGGCGGGCCAGGAGTACAATGAGCAGTTCTTC
CASSQAGQEYNEQFF
>13|NA|TRBV7-9|NA|TRBJ2-5
TGTGCCAGCAACAGGTACTCAGAGGAGACCCAGTACTTC
CASNRYSEETQYF
>13|NA|TRBV25-1|TRBD1|TRBJ1-4
TGTGCCAGCAGGGACAGGGGGCGCGAAAAACTGTTTTTT
CASRDRGREKLFF
>15|NA|TRBV6-6|TRBD2|TRBJ2-4
TGTGCCAGCAGGCCCACGGGGGGGCCTACAAACATTCAGTACTTC
CASRPTGGPTNIQYF
>14|NA|TRBV6-1|TRBD1|TRBJ2-7
TGTGCCAGCAGTGACGGGACAGGGATCTACGAGCAGTACTTC
CASSDGTGIYEQYF
>16|NA|TRBV19|TRBD1|TRBJ1-2
TGTGCCAGTAGGCCGGGACAGGGGACCGGGTCCTATGGCTACACCTTC
CASRPGQGTGSYGYTF
>14|NA|TRBV19|NA|TRBJ2-3
TGTGCCAGTAGTATGCAGACTACCACAGATACGCAGTATTTT
CASSMQTTTDTQYF
>15|NA|TRBV6-5|TRBD2|TRBJ2-5
TGTGCCAGCAGTTATGGTAGCGGGGGTGGAGAGACCCAGTACTTC
CASSYGSGGGETQYF
>15|NA|TRBV9|TRBD1|TRBJ1-2
TGTGCCAGCAGCGTAGCCCCTGACAGGGGAAGTGGCTACACCTTC
CASSVAPDRGSGYTF
>12|NA|TRBV7-3|NA|TRBJ1-2
TGTGCCAGCATGCTAGGGGGCTATGGCTACACCTTC
CASMLGGYGYTF
>18|NA|TRBV15|TRBD2|TRBJ2-5
TGTGCCACCAGCAGATTCCTTATGAGAGCGGGATCTGCAGAGACCCAGTACTTC
CATSRFLMRAGSAETQYF
>14|NA|TRBV5-1|TRBD1|TRBJ2-7
TGCGCCAGCAGCAGGGGACAGGGTGGTTACGAGCAGTACTTC
CASSRGQGGYEQYF
>14|NA|TRBV18|NA|TRBJ1-2
TGTGCCAGCTCACCGGACATCGCGGCCTATGGCTACACCTTC
CASSPDIAAYGYTF
>12|NA|TRBV7-9|NA|TRBJ2-7
TGTGCCAGCAGCTTGCGTGCCTACGAGCAGTACTTC
CASSLRAYEQYF
>15|NA|TRBV5-4|TRBD2|TRBJ2-5
TGTGCCAGCAGCTCGGGACCGGGGGGGTTCGAGACCCAGTACTTC
CASSSGPGGFETQYF
>13|NA|TRBV10-3|TRBD1|TRBJ1-1
TGTGCCATCAGGGGGACAGGGAACACTGAAGCTTTCTTT
CAIRGTGNTEAFF
>12|NA|TRBV29-1|TRBD1|TRBJ2-1
TGCAGCACGGGACAGGGTTACAATGAGCAGTTCTTC
CSTGQGYNEQFF
>13|NA|TRBV6-5|NA|TRBJ1-2
TGTGCCAGCAGGATTAGGGGAGGGTATGGCTACACCTTC
CASRIRGGYGYTF
>15|once|TRBV11-2|NA|TRBJ1-2
TGTGCCAGCAGCATAACGGCAGGGAAATTCTATGGCTACACCTTC
CASSITAGKFYGYTF
>15|NA|TRBV9|NA|TRBJ2-2
TGTGCCAGCAGCCCAGGGGCGGTCAACACCGGGGAGCTGTTTTTT
CASSPGAVNTGELFF